These T cell receptor beta chains were read from a single sample in a study of early T cells in non-severe SARS-CoV-2 infection. TCRdb processed the 5' RACE reads anew with MiXCR; each CDR3 protein has one entry. The data hold roughly 64,000 distinct CDR3 sequences, with around 11% observed a single time. Here the sequenced sample was whole blood, taken at baseline. These receptors were obtained from an adult who was a healthcare worker with PCR-confirmed SARS-CoV-2 infection or an uninfected control (not recorded which). Both conserved end residues are part of each CDR3. A D gene is named only where the DNA matches it firmly. Clone sizes are given selectively: once, few, many, or a class where the clone is expanded.

v_call: TRBV10-3; clone_size: few; j_call: TRBJ2-1; d_call: NA; cdr3_aa: CAIRDSLRGLFF; cdr3_nt: TGTGCCATCAGGGACTCCCTAAGAGGACTGTTCTTC
v_call: TRBV5-1; clone_size: few; j_call: TRBJ2-5; d_call: TRBD2; cdr3_aa: CASSSGGAPETQYF; cdr3_nt: TGCGCCAGCAGTAGCGGGGGGGCTCCAGAGACCCAGTACTTC
v_call: TRBV5-1; clone_size: NA; j_call: TRBJ1-1; d_call: NA; cdr3_aa: CASSLVTQNTEAFF; cdr3_nt: TGCGCCAGCAGCTTAGTGACACAAAACACTGAAGCTTTCTTT
v_call: TRBV27; clone_size: NA; j_call: TRBJ2-5; d_call: TRBD2; cdr3_aa: CASSLGLAGGLETQYF; cdr3_nt: TGTGCCAGCAGTCTAGGACTAGCGGGGGGGCTGGAGACCCAGTACTTC
v_call: TRBV7-2; clone_size: NA; j_call: TRBJ2-7; d_call: NA; cdr3_aa: CASSRDRGGDEQYF; cdr3_nt: TGTGCCAGCAGCCGTGACCGAGGGGGAGACGAGCAGTACTTC
v_call: TRBV4-3; clone_size: few; j_call: TRBJ2-7; d_call: NA; cdr3_aa: CASSQESNSHEQYF; cdr3_nt: TGCGCCAGCAGCCAAGAGTCGAACTCTCACGAGCAGTACTTC
v_call: TRBV6-2/TRBV6-3; clone_size: few; j_call: TRBJ1-1; d_call: TRBD1; cdr3_aa: CASRTGAVTEAFF; cdr3_nt: TGTGCCAGCAGGACAGGGGCCGTCACTGAAGCTTTCTTT
v_call: TRBV12-3/TRBV12-4; clone_size: many; j_call: TRBJ2-7; d_call: NA; cdr3_aa: CASSLAGQIKTYEQYF; cdr3_nt: TGTGCCAGCAGTTTAGCAGGACAGATTAAAACCTACGAGCAGTACTTC
v_call: TRBV20-1; clone_size: NA; j_call: TRBJ1-6; d_call: NA; cdr3_aa: CSARASETGASPLHF; cdr3_nt: TGCAGTGCTAGAGCCTCCGAGACGGGTGCTTCACCCCTCCACTTT
v_call: TRBV7-9; clone_size: many; j_call: TRBJ2-5; d_call: NA; cdr3_aa: CASSLSGETQYF; cdr3_nt: TGTGCCAGCAGCTTATCGGGAGAGACCCAGTACTTC
v_call: TRBV7-9; clone_size: NA; j_call: TRBJ2-1; d_call: TRBD2; cdr3_aa: CASSLALAVNNEQFF; cdr3_nt: TGTGCCAGCAGCTTAGCCCTAGCGGTGAACAATGAGCAGTTCTTC
v_call: TRBV30; clone_size: few; j_call: TRBJ2-5; d_call: NA; cdr3_aa: CAWGIDSLYQGGQETQYF; cdr3_nt: TGTGCCTGGGGGATAGACAGCCTTTACCAGGGGGGGCAAGAGACCCAGTACTTC
v_call: TRBV30; clone_size: few; j_call: TRBJ1-2; d_call: NA; cdr3_aa: CAWSRVQGDGYTF; cdr3_nt: TGTGCCTGGTCTCGAGTACAGGGAGACGGCTACACCTTC
v_call: TRBV20-1; clone_size: few; j_call: TRBJ2-3; d_call: TRBD2; cdr3_aa: CSARGTSVTDTQYF; cdr3_nt: TGCAGTGCGCGGGGAACTAGCGTAACAGATACGCAGTATTTT
v_call: TRBV6-1; clone_size: many; j_call: TRBJ1-1; d_call: NA; cdr3_aa: CASSRAGVEAFF; cdr3_nt: TGTGCCAGCAGCAGGGCAGGGGTCGAAGCTTTCTTT
v_call: TRBV5-4; clone_size: few; j_call: TRBJ2-3; d_call: TRBD2; cdr3_aa: CASSTGLAGADTQYF; cdr3_nt: TGTGCCAGCAGCACGGGACTAGCGGGGGCAGATACGCAGTATTTT
v_call: TRBV6-2/TRBV6-3; clone_size: NA; j_call: TRBJ2-3; d_call: NA; cdr3_aa: CASSSPSTDTQYF; cdr3_nt: TGTGCCAGCAGCAGCCCGAGCACAGATACGCAGTATTTT
v_call: TRBV7-2; clone_size: many; j_call: TRBJ2-3; d_call: TRBD2; cdr3_aa: CASSKRPGLAGGTDTQYF; cdr3_nt: TGTGCCAGCAGCAAACGTCCGGGACTAGCGGGGGGCACAGATACGCAGTATTTT
v_call: TRBV5-1; clone_size: many; j_call: TRBJ1-1; d_call: NA; cdr3_aa: CASSFSLGRGTEAFF; cdr3_nt: TGCGCCAGCAGCTTCTCCCTGGGGCGGGGCACTGAAGCTTTCTTT
v_call: TRBV5-4; clone_size: NA; j_call: TRBJ2-2; d_call: NA; cdr3_aa: CASSLDGTGELFF; cdr3_nt: TGTGCCAGCAGCTTGGACGGGACCGGGGAGCTGTTTTTT
v_call: TRBV29-1; clone_size: NA; j_call: TRBJ1-2; d_call: NA; cdr3_aa: CSVATANYGYTF; cdr3_nt: TGCAGCGTTGCGACAGCTAACTATGGCTACACCTTC
v_call: TRBV7-6; clone_size: few; j_call: TRBJ1-1; d_call: NA; cdr3_aa: CASSLALFGGVTEAFF; cdr3_nt: TGTGCCAGCAGCTTAGCGCTTTTTGGAGGAGTCACTGAAGCTTTCTTT
v_call: TRBV6-2/TRBV6-3; clone_size: few; j_call: TRBJ2-1; d_call: NA; cdr3_aa: CATRGDEQFF; cdr3_nt: TGTGCCACCCGGGGAGATGAGCAGTTCTTC
v_call: TRBV24-1; clone_size: many; j_call: TRBJ2-2; d_call: NA; cdr3_aa: CATSASPGELFF; cdr3_nt: TGTGCCACCAGTGCGAGCCCCGGGGAGCTGTTTTTT
v_call: TRBV20-1; clone_size: NA; j_call: TRBJ2-1; d_call: TRBD2; cdr3_aa: CSARTLAGEINEQFF; cdr3_nt: TGCAGTGCTAGGACGCTAGCGGGGGAGATTAATGAGCAGTTCTTC
v_call: TRBV5-1; clone_size: NA; j_call: TRBJ1-5; d_call: NA; cdr3_aa: CASSLDGDPNQPQHF; cdr3_nt: TGCGCCAGCAGCCTTGATGGGGACCCCAATCAGCCCCAGCATTTT
v_call: TRBV3-1; clone_size: NA; j_call: TRBJ1-1; d_call: NA; cdr3_aa: CASSQVGGGNTEAFF; cdr3_nt: TGTGCCAGCAGCCAAGTTGGGGGCGGGAACACTGAAGCTTTCTTT
v_call: TRBV18; clone_size: few; j_call: TRBJ1-1; d_call: NA; cdr3_aa: CASSPRVGGPEAFF; cdr3_nt: TGTGCCAGCTCACCCAGGGTCGGAGGGCCTGAAGCTTTCTTT
v_call: TRBV6-5; clone_size: many; j_call: TRBJ2-7; d_call: NA; cdr3_aa: CASSYSPQYAYEQYF; cdr3_nt: TGTGCCAGCAGTTACTCGCCACAGTACGCCTACGAGCAGTACTTC